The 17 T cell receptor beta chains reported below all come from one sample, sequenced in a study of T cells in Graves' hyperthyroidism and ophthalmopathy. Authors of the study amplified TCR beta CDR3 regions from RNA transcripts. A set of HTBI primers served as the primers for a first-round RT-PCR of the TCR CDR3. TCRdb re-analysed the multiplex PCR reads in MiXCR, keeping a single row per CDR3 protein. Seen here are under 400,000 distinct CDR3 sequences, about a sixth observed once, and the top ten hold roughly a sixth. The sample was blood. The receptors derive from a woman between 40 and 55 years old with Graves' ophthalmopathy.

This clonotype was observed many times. CDR3 sequence reads: CASSLESSGNTIYF. CDR3 DNA sequence: TGTGCCAGCAGCTTAGAAAGCTCTGGAAACACCATATATTTT. The chain uses TRBV7-2 and TRBJ1-3; D gene ambiguous. Trimming took off 1 base at V and 0 bases at J, with 4 bases between the two ends. The germline gives CDR1 SGHTA, CDR2 FQGNSA. The CDR3 is made up of 14 amino acids.

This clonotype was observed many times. The CDR3 DNA is TGCAGTGCTAGACTAGGGACTAGCACCTACGAGCAGTACTTC. Protein product: CSARLGTSTYEQYF. The chain is built from TRBV20-1 and TRBJ2-7; TRBD2 aligns across 9 bases. The CDR3 is 14 amino acids. V shed 2 bases, J shed 2 bases, and the junction held 4 bases outside the gene matches. Germline CDR1 DFQATT, CDR2 SNEGSKA (reference sequence).

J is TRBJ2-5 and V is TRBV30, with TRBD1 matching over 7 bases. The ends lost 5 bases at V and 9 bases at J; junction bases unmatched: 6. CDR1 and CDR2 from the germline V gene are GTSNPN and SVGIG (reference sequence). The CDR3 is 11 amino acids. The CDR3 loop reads CAWGSQGAQYF. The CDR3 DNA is TGTGCCTGGGGGTCGCAGGGGGCCCAGTACTTC.

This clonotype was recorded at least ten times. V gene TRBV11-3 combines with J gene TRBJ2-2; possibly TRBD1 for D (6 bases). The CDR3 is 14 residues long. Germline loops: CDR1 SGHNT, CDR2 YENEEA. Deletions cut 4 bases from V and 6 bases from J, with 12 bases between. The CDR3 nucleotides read TGTGCCAGCAGCTCAGGGGCGGGTCCCGGGGAGCTGTTTTTT. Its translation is CASSSGAGPGELFF.

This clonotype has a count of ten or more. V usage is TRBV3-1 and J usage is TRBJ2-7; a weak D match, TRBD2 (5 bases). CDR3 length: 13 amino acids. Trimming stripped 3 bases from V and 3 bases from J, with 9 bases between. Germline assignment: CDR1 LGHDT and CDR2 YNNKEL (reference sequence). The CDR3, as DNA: TGTGCCAGCAGCCATCCCGGGGACTACGAGCAGTACTTC. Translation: CASSHPGDYEQYF.

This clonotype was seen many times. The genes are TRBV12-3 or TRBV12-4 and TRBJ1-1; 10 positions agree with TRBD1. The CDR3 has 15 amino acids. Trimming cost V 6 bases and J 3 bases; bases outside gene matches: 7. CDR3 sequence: CASRYRTGGDTEAFF. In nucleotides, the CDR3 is TGTGCCAGCAGATACCGGACAGGGGGGGACACTGAAGCTTTCTTT.

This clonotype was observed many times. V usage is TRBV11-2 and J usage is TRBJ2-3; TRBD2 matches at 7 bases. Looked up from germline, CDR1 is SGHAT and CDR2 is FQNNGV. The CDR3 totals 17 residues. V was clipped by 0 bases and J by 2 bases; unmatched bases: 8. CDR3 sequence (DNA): TGTGCCAGCAGCTTAGATGGGGGAGGGCTTCACACAGATACGCAGTATTTT. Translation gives CASSLDGGGLHTDTQYF.

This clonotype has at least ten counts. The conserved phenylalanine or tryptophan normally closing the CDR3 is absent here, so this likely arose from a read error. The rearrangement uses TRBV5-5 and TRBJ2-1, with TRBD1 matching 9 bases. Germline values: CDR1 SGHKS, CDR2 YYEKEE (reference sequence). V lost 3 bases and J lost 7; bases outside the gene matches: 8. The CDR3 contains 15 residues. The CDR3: CASSYRTGEQNEQFL. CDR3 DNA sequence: TGTGCCAGCAGCTACCGGACAGGGGAGCAGAATGAGCAGTTCTTA.

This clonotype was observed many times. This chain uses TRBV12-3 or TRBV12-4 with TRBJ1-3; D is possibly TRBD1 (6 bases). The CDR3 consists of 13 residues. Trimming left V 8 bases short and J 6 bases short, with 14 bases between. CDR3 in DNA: TGTGCCAGCGGCAGGGGCAGGGAAAACACCATATATTTT. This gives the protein CASGRGRENTIYF.

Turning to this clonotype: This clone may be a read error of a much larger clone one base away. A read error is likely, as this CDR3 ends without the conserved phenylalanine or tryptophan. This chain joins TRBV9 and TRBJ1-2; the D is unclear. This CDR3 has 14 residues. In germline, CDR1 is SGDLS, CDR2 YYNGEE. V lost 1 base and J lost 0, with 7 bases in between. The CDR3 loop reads CASSVTTANYGYTL. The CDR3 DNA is TGTGCCAGCAGCGTAACGACGGCTAACTATGGCTACACCCTC.

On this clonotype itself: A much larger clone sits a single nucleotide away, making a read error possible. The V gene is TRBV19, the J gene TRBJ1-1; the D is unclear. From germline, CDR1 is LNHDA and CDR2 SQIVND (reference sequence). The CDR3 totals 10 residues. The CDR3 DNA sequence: TGTGCCAGTATCGGGGTTGAAGCTTCCTTT. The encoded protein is CASIGVEASF.

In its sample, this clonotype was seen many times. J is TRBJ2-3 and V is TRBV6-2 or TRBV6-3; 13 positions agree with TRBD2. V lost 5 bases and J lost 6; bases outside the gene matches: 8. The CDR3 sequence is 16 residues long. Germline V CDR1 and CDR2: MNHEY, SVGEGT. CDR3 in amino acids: CASSLRGLAGWDTQYF. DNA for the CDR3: TGTGCCAGCAGTCTACGGGGACTAGCGGGATGGGATACGCAGTATTTT.

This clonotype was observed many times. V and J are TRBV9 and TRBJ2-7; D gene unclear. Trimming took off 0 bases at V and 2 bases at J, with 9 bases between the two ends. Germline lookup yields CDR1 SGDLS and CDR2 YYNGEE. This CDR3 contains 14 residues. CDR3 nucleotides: TGTGCCAGCAGCGTAGACCCGGACCCCTACGAGCAGTACTTC. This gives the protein CASSVDPDPYEQYF.

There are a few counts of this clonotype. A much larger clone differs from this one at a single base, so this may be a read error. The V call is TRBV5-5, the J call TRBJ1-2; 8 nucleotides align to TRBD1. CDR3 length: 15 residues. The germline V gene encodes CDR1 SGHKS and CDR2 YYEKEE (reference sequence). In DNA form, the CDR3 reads TGTGCCAGCAGCTTAGGGACAGGTGGGAACTATGGCTACGCCTTC. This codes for CASSLGTGGNYGYAF.

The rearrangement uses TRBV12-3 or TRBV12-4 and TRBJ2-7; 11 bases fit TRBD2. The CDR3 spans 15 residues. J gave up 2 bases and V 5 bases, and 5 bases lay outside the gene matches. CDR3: CASSPRTSGPYEQYF. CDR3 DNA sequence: TGTGCCAGCAGTCCGAGGACTAGCGGGCCCTACGAGCAGTACTTC.

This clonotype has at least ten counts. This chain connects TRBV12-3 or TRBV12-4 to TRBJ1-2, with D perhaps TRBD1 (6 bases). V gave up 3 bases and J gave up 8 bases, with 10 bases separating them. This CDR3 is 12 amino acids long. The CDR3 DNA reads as TGTGCCAGCAGTTTGAAAGGGGGGGGCTACACCTTC. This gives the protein CASSLKGGGYTF.

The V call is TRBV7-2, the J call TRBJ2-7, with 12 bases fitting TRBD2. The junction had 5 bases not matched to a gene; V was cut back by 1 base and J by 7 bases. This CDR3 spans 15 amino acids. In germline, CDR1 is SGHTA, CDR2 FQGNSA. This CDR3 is CASSLVTSGSEEQYF. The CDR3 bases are TGTGCCAGCAGCTTAGTGACTAGCGGGAGCGAGGAGCAGTACTTC. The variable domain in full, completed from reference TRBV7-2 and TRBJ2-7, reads GAGVSQSPSNKVTEKGKDVELRCDPISGHTALYWYRQSLGQGLEFLIYFQGNSAPDKSGLPSDRFSAERTGGSVSTLTIQRTQQEDSAVYLCASSLVTSGSEEQYFGPGTRLTVT.